This entry lists 9 T cell receptor beta chains sequenced from one sample in a study of CD8+CD57+ T cells in acquired aplastic anemia. Whoever was chosen for sequencing had shown CD8+CD57+ cell expansion by flow cytometry. Profiling of TCR beta VDJ combinations and CDR3 sequences used genomic DNA as template. TCRdb reprocessed the reads via MiXCR and lists one record per CDR3 protein. The repertoire holds some 150,000 distinct CDR3 sequences, with approximately 52% as singletons. Sequencing was performed on sorted CD4+, CD8+, or CD8+CD57+ T cells (not recorded which) from PBMCs. These receptors all come from a human donor with aplastic anemia.

The genes are TRBV20-1 and TRBJ1-1, with D possibly being TRBD1 (5 bases). The CDR3 is made up of 11 amino acids. With 1 base removed from V and 10 bases from J, the gap between germline ends came to 10 bases. The V gene's germline CDR1 is DFQATT and CDR2 SNEGSKA (reference sequence). Here the CDR3 reads CSARVGVAAFF. The CDR3 coding sequence is TGCAGTGCTAGAGTGGGGGTTGCAGCTTTCTTT.

This clonotype has only one observation. The chain carries TRBV7-6 and TRBJ1-1, with D perhaps matching TRBD1 (5 bases). V was cut by 0 bases and J by 3 bases, with 11 bases left in between. The CDR3 is 15 residues long. Germline CDR1 and CDR2: SGHVS and FNYEAQ. CDR3 in DNA: TGTGCCAGCAGCTTAGCGACGGTAGGGGACACTGAAGCTTTCTTT. The encoded protein is CASSLATVGDTEAFF.

The chain links TRBV2 to TRBJ2-7; no definite D call. Trimming left V 6 bases short and J 5 bases short, with 14 bases between. CDR1 SNHLY and CDR2 FYNNEI come from the germline V gene. This CDR3 has 13 amino acids. The DNA of the CDR3 is TGTGCCAGCAGATCGGATAATGGGAACGAGCAGTACTTC. Residues: CASRSDNGNEQYF.

The rearrangement joins TRBV19 to TRBJ2-5, with TRBD1 matching over 7 bases. Looked up from germline, CDR1 is LNHDA and CDR2 is SQIVND (reference sequence). This CDR3 has 14 amino acids. The V and J ends lost 3 bases and 1 base, in that order; junction bases with no gene match: 2. CDR3 sequence reads: CASSIPGGQETQYF. DNA for the CDR3: TGTGCCAGTAGTATCCCAGGGGGCCAAGAGACCCAGTACTTC.

CDR3 nucleotide sequence: TGTGCCATCAGAACAGGGACTAGCGGCTACAATGAGCAGTTCTTC. As protein: CAIRTGTSGYNEQFF. The chain has TRBV10-3 and TRBJ2-1; 11 nucleotides match TRBD2. CDR3 length: 15 residues. V was clipped by 6 bases and J by 3 bases; unmatched bases: 4. In germline, CDR1 is ENHRY, CDR2 SYGVKD.

This chain links TRBV7-9 with TRBJ2-1; D not certain. The CDR3 runs to 12 residues. V shed 3 bases and J shed 8 bases, with 8 bases lying between them. The germline V gene has CDR1 SEHNR and CDR2 FQNEAQ (reference sequence). This CDR3 reads CASSFYADEQFF. DNA for the CDR3: TGTGCCAGCAGCTTTTACGCAGATGAGCAGTTCTTC.

V gene TRBV20-1 combines with J gene TRBJ1-2; a possible D gene is TRBD1 (5 bases). V was cut by 5 bases and J by 2 bases, with 9 bases left in between. The CDR3 consists of 12 residues. Germline CDR1 and CDR2: DFQATT and SNEGSKA (reference sequence). CDR3 coding DNA: TGCAGTGCTTGGGAGGGGAACTATGGCTACACCTTC. Its translation: CSAWEGNYGYTF.

There are many counts of this clonotype. The chain uses TRBV4-1 and TRBJ2-1; 9 nucleotides line up with TRBD1. This CDR3 spans 14 amino acids. V shed 4 bases, J shed 8 bases, and the junction held 6 bases outside the gene matches. Looked up from germline, CDR1 is MGHRA and CDR2 is YSYEKL. The CDR3 sequence: CASSPGDRVDEQFF. The CDR3 DNA is TGCGCCAGCAGCCCGGGGGACAGGGTAGATGAGCAGTTCTTC.

This clonotype was seen a handful of times. In DNA, the CDR3 is TGTGCCACCAGTGATGCCGCTAGCGGCCAAGAGACCCAGTACTTC. Translated, it gives CATSDAASGQETQYF. The chain joins TRBV24-1 to TRBJ2-5, with 7 bases aligning to TRBD2. Looked up from germline, CDR1 is KGHDR and CDR2 is SFDVKD. Losses at the gene ends were 3 bases for V and 1 base for J; bases not matched to a gene: 4. This CDR3 has 15 amino acids.